This T cell receptor beta chain was identified during a study of cytomegalovirus exposure and HLA in healthy donors. V was trimmed by 6 bases and J by 6 bases, leaving 15 bases between them. The CDR3 sequence is 13 residues long. CDR1 SNHLY and CDR2 FYNNEI come from the germline V gene. Assay used: immunoSEQ multiplex PCR; TCRdb lists only in-frame clones, some missing. The data show roughly 130,000 clones, about 86% seen once. Sequencing was carried out using PBMCs. The sequence came from a man between 18 and 29 years old in good health and CMV-seronegative. The chain recombines TRBV2 with TRBJ2-7; D possibly corresponds to TRBD2 (6 bases). In DNA, the CDR3 is TGTGCCAGCAGCCGCGGGACGTCGGTCGAGCAGTACTTC. Its translation: CASSRGTSVEQYF.